The rows below give T cell receptor beta chains drawn from one sample of a study of T cells after yellow fever vaccination. TCRdb re-called the 5' RACE reads with MiXCR, one entry per CDR3 protein. In the table there are fewer than 650,000 distinct CDR3 sequences, around a fifth of which are singletons. Here the sequenced sample was PBMCs, taken approximately 22 days after the first yellow fever vaccination. All receptors derive from a man aged 18-30 years who received the YFV17D yellow fever vaccine. Both conserved end residues are part of each CDR3. A D gene is named only where the DNA matches it firmly. A clone size is listed for some rows: how often the clone was seen (once, few, many), or a class if it is expanded.

J | D | V | size | CDR3 | DNA
TRBJ2-4 | - | TRBV5-1 | many | CASSDPEGAKNIQYF | TGCGCCAGCAGCGACCCGGAGGGGGCAAAAAACATTCAGTACTTC
TRBJ2-1 | - | TRBV18 | few | CASSPGDGLFSSYNEQFF | TGTGCCAGCTCACCAGGTGATGGACTGTTTAGCTCCTACAATGAGCAGTTCTTC
TRBJ2-1 | TRBD2 | TRBV5-6 | few | CASSFIGGSLGDEQFF | TGTGCCAGCAGCTTTATCGGCGGGAGCCTGGGCGATGAGCAGTTCTTC
TRBJ1-1 | - | TRBV29-1 | - | CSVVGVTEAFF | TGCAGCGTCGTCGGGGTCACTGAAGCTTTCTTT
TRBJ2-5 | - | TRBV3-1 | few | CASSQDGWQGRETQYF | TGTGCCAGCAGCCAAGATGGATGGCAGGGGAGGGAGACCCAGTACTTC
TRBJ2-5 | - | TRBV7-2 | few | CASTSLGRIQETQYF | TGTGCCAGCACCTCTCTGGGGCGAATCCAAGAGACCCAGTACTTC
TRBJ2-2 | - | TRBV5-1 | - | CASSLRWPNTGELFF | TGCGCCAGCAGCTTGCGATGGCCCAACACCGGGGAGCTGTTTTTT
TRBJ2-2 | TRBD1 | TRBV12-5 | few | CASGLRTGAANTGELFF | TGTGCTAGTGGACTTCGGACAGGGGCCGCGAACACCGGGGAGCTGTTTTTT
TRBJ2-3 | TRBD2 | TRBV5-1 | few | CASSLEGLAGNTDTQYF | TGCGCCAGCAGCTTGGAGGGTCTAGCGGGAAACACAGATACGCAGTATTTT
TRBJ1-2 | - | TRBV9 | - | CASSVGSGLAGYTF | TGTGCCAGCAGCGTAGGATCAGGGTTAGCGGGCTACACCTTC
TRBJ1-2 | - | TRBV19 | - | CASSIPRGSYGYTF | TGTGCCAGTAGTATCCCCCGGGGGAGCTATGGCTACACCTTC
TRBJ2-1 | TRBD2 | TRBV6-1 | few | CASSPGTSMRNEQFF | TGTGCCAGCAGTCCCGGGACTAGCATGCGGAATGAGCAGTTCTTC
TRBJ2-5 | TRBD2 | TRBV7-2 | - | CASSWTSGGWETQYF | TGTGCCAGCAGCTGGACTAGCGGGGGGTGGGAGACCCAGTACTTC
TRBJ1-2 | - | TRBV6-1 | - | CASNQIQGGDGGGYTF | TGTGCCAGCAACCAGATACAAGGAGGGGATGGAGGTGGCTACACCTTC
TRBJ2-3 | TRBD2 | TRBV7-2 | few | CASSPGTSGGARDTQYF | TGTGCCAGCAGCCCCGGGACTAGCGGGGGGGCCAGGGATACGCAGTATTTT
TRBJ2-2 | TRBD2 | TRBV20-1 | few | CSAPGLAGVSPTGELFF | TGCAGTGCTCCTGGACTAGCGGGGGTCTCACCCACCGGGGAGCTGTTTTTT
TRBJ1-1 | - | TRBV7-9 | - | CASSLVQGSNTEAFF | TGTGCCAGCAGCTTAGTGCAGGGATCGAACACTGAAGCTTTCTTT
TRBJ2-5 | TRBD1 | TRBV6-2/TRBV6-3 | - | CASSDGQGNSQYF | TGTGCCAGCAGCGACGGACAGGGGAACTCCCAGTACTTC
TRBJ2-6 | TRBD1 | TRBV5-1 | - | CASRQGASGANVLTF | TGCGCCAGTCGACAGGGGGCCTCTGGGGCCAACGTCCTGACTTTC
TRBJ1-2 | - | TRBV5-1 | - | CASSSTGDGVYGYTF | TGCGCCAGCAGCTCAACGGGGGATGGGGTCTATGGCTACACCTTC
TRBJ2-1 | TRBD1 | TRBV7-2 | - | CASRPPGQTQYNEQFF | TGTGCCAGCAGACCCCCGGGACAGACACAATACAATGAGCAGTTCTTC
TRBJ2-3 | - | TRBV5-6 | - | CASRRYPGESTDTQYF | TGTGCCAGCAGAAGGTACCCGGGGGAGAGCACAGATACGCAGTATTTT
TRBJ2-7 | - | TRBV12-3/TRBV12-4 | - | CASSPGRWSSYEQYF | TGTGCCAGCAGTCCGGGACGGTGGAGCTCCTACGAGCAGTACTTC